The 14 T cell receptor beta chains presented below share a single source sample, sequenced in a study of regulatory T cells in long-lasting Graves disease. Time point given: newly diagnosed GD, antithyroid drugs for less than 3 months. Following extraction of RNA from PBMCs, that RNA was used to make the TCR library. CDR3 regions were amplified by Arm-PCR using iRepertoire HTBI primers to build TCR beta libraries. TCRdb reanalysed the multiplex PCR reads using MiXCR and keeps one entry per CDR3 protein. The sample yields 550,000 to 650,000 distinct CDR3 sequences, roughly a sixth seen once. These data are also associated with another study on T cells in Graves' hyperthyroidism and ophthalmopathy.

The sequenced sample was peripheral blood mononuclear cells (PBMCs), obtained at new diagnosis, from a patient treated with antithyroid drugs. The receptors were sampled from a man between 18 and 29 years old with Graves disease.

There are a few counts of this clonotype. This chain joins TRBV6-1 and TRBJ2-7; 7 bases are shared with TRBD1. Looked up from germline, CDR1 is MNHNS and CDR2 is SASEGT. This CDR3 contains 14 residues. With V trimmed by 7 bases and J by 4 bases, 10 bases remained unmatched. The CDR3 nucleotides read TGTGCCAGCACCAACAGGGGACAGACGTACGAGCAGTACTTC. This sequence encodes CASTNRGQTYEQYF.

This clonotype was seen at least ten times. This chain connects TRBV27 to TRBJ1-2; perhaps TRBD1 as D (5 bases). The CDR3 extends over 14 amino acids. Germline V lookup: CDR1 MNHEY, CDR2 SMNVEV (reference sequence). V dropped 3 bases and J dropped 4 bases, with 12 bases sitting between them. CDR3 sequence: CASSFSPQGYGYTF. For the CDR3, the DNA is TGTGCCAGCAGTTTTTCCCCCCAGGGCTATGGCTACACCTTC.

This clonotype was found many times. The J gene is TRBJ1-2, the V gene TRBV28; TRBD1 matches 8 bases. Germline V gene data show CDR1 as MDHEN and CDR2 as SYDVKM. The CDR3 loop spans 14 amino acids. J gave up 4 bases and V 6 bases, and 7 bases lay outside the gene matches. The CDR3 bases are TGTGCCAGCAGGATCCCCGACAGGGGCTATGGCTACACCTTC. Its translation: CASRIPDRGYGYTF.

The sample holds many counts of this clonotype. As DNA, the CDR3 is TGTGCCAGCAGTGAACCGTCAGGCAATCAGCCCCAGCATTTT. Translated, it gives CASSEPSGNQPQHF. The rearrangement links TRBV6-1 to TRBJ1-5; D is undetermined. Trimming shortened V by 2 bases and J by 2 bases, and 7 bases separated the two germline ends. This CDR3 has 14 residues. Per the germline V gene, CDR1 is MNHNS and CDR2 is SASEGT.

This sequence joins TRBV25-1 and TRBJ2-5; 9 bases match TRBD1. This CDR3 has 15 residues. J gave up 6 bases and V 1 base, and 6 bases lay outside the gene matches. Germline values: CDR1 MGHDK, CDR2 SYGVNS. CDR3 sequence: CASSEFTGGAKTQYF. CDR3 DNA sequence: TGTGCCAGCAGTGAATTTACAGGGGGCGCGAAGACCCAGTACTTC.

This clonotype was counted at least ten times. The chain's CDR3 is CASSAWRGANTEAFF. The CDR3 DNA is TGTGCCAGCAGTGCCTGGAGGGGTGCGAACACTGAAGCTTTCTTT. The chain employs TRBV6-1 and TRBJ1-1, with D possibly TRBD1 on 5 matching bases. The V gene lost 4 bases and the J gene lost 1 base, with 13 bases spanning the gap. The CDR3 extends over 15 amino acids. CDR1 and CDR2 from the germline V gene are MNHNS and SASEGT.

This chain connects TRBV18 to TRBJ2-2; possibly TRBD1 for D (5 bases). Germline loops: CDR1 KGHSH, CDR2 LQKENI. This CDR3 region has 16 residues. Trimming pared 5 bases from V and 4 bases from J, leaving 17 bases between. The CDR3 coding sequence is TGTGCCAGCTCATTAGGACATCGGACCTTCACCGGGGAGCTGTTTTTT. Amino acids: CASSLGHRTFTGELFF.

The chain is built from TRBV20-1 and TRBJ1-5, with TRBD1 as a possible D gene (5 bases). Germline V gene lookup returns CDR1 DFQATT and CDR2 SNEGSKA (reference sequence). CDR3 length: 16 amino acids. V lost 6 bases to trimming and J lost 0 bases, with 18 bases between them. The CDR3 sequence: CSALRGGTDSNQPQHF. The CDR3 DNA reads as TGCAGTGCCTTAAGGGGTGGGACTGATAGCAATCAGCCCCAGCATTTT.

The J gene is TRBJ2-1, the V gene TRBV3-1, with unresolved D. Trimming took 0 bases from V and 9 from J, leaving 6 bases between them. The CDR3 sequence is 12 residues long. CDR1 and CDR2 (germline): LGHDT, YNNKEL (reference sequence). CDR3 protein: CASSQDFSEQFF. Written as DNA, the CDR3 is TGTGCCAGCAGCCAAGATTTTTCTGAGCAGTTCTTC.

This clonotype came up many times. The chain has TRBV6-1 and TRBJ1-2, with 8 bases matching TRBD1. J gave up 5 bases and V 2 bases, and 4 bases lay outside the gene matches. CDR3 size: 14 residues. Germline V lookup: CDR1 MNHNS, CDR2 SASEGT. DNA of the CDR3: TGTGCCAGCAGTGAATACAGGGGGGATTATGGCTACACCTTC. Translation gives CASSEYRGDYGYTF.

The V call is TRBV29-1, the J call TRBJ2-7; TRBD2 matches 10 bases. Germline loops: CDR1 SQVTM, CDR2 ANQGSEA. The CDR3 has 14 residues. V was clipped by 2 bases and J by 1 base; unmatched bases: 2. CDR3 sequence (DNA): TGCAGCGTTGAAACTAGCGGGGATTCCTACGAGCAGTACTTC. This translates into CSVETSGDSYEQYF.

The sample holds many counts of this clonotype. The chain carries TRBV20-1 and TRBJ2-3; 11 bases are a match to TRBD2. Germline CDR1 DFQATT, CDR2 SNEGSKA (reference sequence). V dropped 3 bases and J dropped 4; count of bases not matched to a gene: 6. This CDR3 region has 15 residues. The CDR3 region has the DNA TGCAGTGCTAGTCCGATAGCGGGAGGGGCAGATACGCAGTATTTT. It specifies CSASPIAGGADTQYF.

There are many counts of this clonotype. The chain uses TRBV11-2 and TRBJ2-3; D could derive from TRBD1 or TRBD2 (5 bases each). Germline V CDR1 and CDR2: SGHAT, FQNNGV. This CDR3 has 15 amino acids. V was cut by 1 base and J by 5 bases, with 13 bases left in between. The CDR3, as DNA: TGTGCCAGCAGCTTAGGATCTGTGGGGGAAGATACGCAGTATTTT. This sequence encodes CASSLGSVGEDTQYF.

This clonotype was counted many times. CDR3 sequence: CASSSLRGRISYEQYF. CDR3 in DNA: TGTGCCAGCAGCTCCCTGCGCGGGAGAATCTCCTACGAGCAGTACTTC. The chain couples TRBV7-9 to TRBJ2-7; 7 positions agree with TRBD2. The CDR3 length is 16 residues. Germline lookup yields CDR1 SEHNR and CDR2 FQNEAQ (reference sequence). Trimming took 4 bases from V and 0 from J; bases not matched to a gene: 9.